This T cell receptor (beta chain) was recovered during a study of OX40 agonist ivuxolimab in advanced cancers. Germline V gene lookup returns CDR1 GTSNPN and CDR2 SVGIG (reference sequence). The trim removed 3 bases at V and 5 bases at J, leaving 8 bases unmatched. CDR3 length: 14 amino acids. Assay: immunoSEQ multiplex PCR; the TCRdb copy retains only in-frame clones and omits some. The sample records 90,000 to 150,000 clones, 85% to 90% being singletons. The chain uses TRBV30 and TRBJ2-5; 8 nucleotides match TRBD1. The origin of this receptor is an adult with an advanced solid tumor such as melanoma, head and neck, liver or kidney cancer. The material was CD4+ or CD8+ T cells sorted from blood, obtained in a trial of the OX40 agonist ivuxolimab. CDR3 DNA: TGTGCCTGGAGCCCGGGACAGGCAGAGGAGACCCAGTACTTC. Translation: CAWSPGQAEETQYF. Looking up the rest from reference TRBV30 and TRBJ2-5 gives the full variable domain: SQTIHQWPATLVQPVGSPLSLECTVEGTSNPNLYWYRQAAGRGLQLLFYSVGIGQISSEVPQNLSASRPQDRQFILSSKKLLLSDSGFYLCAWSPGQAEETQYFGPGTRLLVL.